This is a list of T cell receptor beta chains from one sample in a study of blood T cell repertoires in COVID-19. The protocol was immunoSEQ multiplex PCR, while the TCRdb copy is restricted to in-frame clones and leaves out a portion. The data show a few hundred thousand clones, about 80% seen once. Sequenced material: PBMCs or T cells enriched from blood (not recorded which). Receptors originate from a man aged 50-59 years who had recovered from COVID-19. The CDR3 runs from the conserved cysteine through the conserved F or W. A D gene is named only where the DNA matches it firmly. Clone size is not always given. Where it is, it says once, few, many or a class for expanded clones.

J | size | D | V | CDR3 | DNA
TRBJ2-5 | . | . | TRBV5-6 | CASSSLESQYF | TGTGCCAGCAGCTCGCTAGAGTCCCAGTACTTC
TRBJ1-2 | . | . | TRBV5-4 | CASSLEAGYTF | TGTGCCAGCAGCTTGGAAGCTGGCTACACCTTC
TRBJ1-5 | . | . | TRBV6-1 | CASSEAGGDNQPQHF | TGTGCCAGCAGTGAAGCGGGAGGGGACAATCAGCCCCAGCATTTT
TRBJ1-6 | . | . | TRBV4-2 | CASSQVIGRVNLHF | TGTGCCAGCAGCCAAGTTATTGGCAGGGTAAATCTCCACTTT
TRBJ2-4 | . | . | TRBV18 | CASSPQQGMGIQYF | TGTGCCAGCTCACCACAACAGGGCATGGGCATTCAGTACTTC
TRBJ1-2 | . | TRBD1 | TRBV14 | CASSQPTGDNYGYTF | TGTGCCAGCAGCCAACCCACAGGGGACAACTATGGCTACACCTTC
TRBJ2-3 | . | TRBD1 | TRBV10-3 | CAIRPGQGAYDTQYF | TGTGCCATCAGACCCGGACAGGGGGCATATGATACGCAGTATTTT
TRBJ2-7 | . | . | TRBV7-9 | CASSTYGGGPAGSSYEQYF | TGTGCCAGCAGCACATATGGGGGCGGTCCTGCCGGCAGCTCCTACGAGCAGTACTTC
TRBJ2-5 | . | . | TRBV10-3 | CAISRTALGETQYF | TGTGCCATCAGCCGGACTGCTCTGGGAGAGACCCAGTACTTC
TRBJ2-2 | . | . | TRBV11-3 | CASRRDGTGELFF | TGTGCCAGCAGACGGGATGGGACCGGGGAGCTGTTTTTT
TRBJ1-1 | . | . | TRBV15 | CATSRFKNTEAFF | TGTGCCACCAGCAGATTCAAGAACACTGAAGCTTTCTTT
TRBJ1-5 | . | . | TRBV2 | CASSAGYLSNQPQHF | TGTGCCAGCAGTGCAGGGTACCTTAGCAATCAGCCCCAGCATTTT
TRBJ2-7 | few | TRBD1 | TRBV27 | CASSLPPYRGIYEQYF | TGTGCCAGCAGTTTACCCCCTTACAGGGGGATCTACGAGCAGTACTTC
TRBJ2-2 | . | . | TRBV4-2 | CASSQDPGRGELFF | TGTGCCAGCAGCCAAGATCCCGGTCGGGGGGAGCTGTTTTTT
TRBJ1-1 | . | TRBD1 | TRBV5-1 | CASSWMDRIRSTEAFF | TGCGCCAGCAGCTGGATGGACAGGATTCGAAGCACTGAAGCTTTCTTT
TRBJ1-2 | once | TRBD1 | TRBV29-1 | CSAEQGTGGARGYTF | TGCAGCGCAGAACAAGGGACAGGGGGCGCTAGGGGCTACACCTTC
TRBJ2-7 | . | TRBD1 | TRBV25-1 | CASSETDRGPYEQYF | TGTGCCAGCAGTGAAACCGACAGGGGACCCTACGAGCAGTACTTC
TRBJ1-5 | . | TRBD1 | TRBV4-1 | CASSQADRADQPQHF | TGCGCCAGCAGCCAAGCCGACAGGGCCGATCAGCCCCAGCATTTT
TRBJ1-3 | . | TRBD1 | TRBV18 | CASSGGQSSGNTIYF | TGTGCCAGCTCTGGGGGACAGAGCTCTGGAAACACCATATATTTT
TRBJ2-7 | . | . | TRBV6-1 | CASSDPGTNYEQYF | TGTGCCAGCAGTGATCCGGGAACCAACTACGAGCAGTACTTC
TRBJ2-5 | . | TRBD2 | TRBV4-3 | CASSRVAGGPGETQYF | TGCGCCAGCAGCCGTGTAGCGGGAGGGCCGGGGGAGACCCAGTACTTC
TRBJ1-6 | . | TRBD1 | TRBV6-2/TRBV6-3 | CASSSEQGANSPLHF | TGTGCCAGCAGTTCAGAACAGGGGGCCAATTCACCCCTCCACTTT
TRBJ1-6 | . | TRBD1 | TRBV6-5 | CASSSQGAVNSPLHF | TGTGCCAGCAGTTCACAGGGGGCGGTTAATTCACCCCTCCACTTT
TRBJ1-4 | . | . | TRBV18 | CASSPVQGTNEKLFF | TGTGCCAGCTCACCCGTACAGGGTACTAATGAAAAACTGTTTTTT
TRBJ2-2 | . | TRBD2 | TRBV6-6 | CASIRRERTGELFF | TGTGCCAGCATCCGGCGGGAGCGCACCGGGGAGCTGTTTTTT
TRBJ1-5 | . | TRBD1 | TRBV5-8 | CASSLAGQGNQPQHF | TGTGCCAGCAGCTTGGCTGGACAGGGCAATCAGCCCCAGCATTTT
TRBJ1-4 | . | . | TRBV28 | CASSSPLSLTNEKLFF | TGTGCCAGCAGTTCCCCCCTTTCACTAACTAATGAAAAACTGTTTTTT
TRBJ1-1 | . | . | TRBV7-6 | CASSTTRLRGLNTEAFF | TGTGCCAGCAGCACTACCCGTCTAAGGGGGTTGAACACTGAAGCTTTCTTT
TRBJ2-1 | . | . | TRBV7-2 | CASSLDGAGRRDEQFF | TGTGCCAGCAGCTTAGATGGGGCGGGAAGGCGAGATGAGCAGTTCTTC
TRBJ2-7 | . | . | TRBV29-1 | CSVESGYEQYF | TGCAGCGTTGAATCGGGATACGAGCAGTACTTC
TRBJ2-1 | . | TRBD2 | TRBV28 | CASRNGGSSYNEQFF | TGTGCCAGCAGGAACGGGGGGAGCTCCTACAATGAGCAGTTCTTC
TRBJ1-1 | . | TRBD1 | TRBV2 | CAIRTGDMNTEAFF | TGTGCCATAAGGACAGGGGACATGAACACTGAAGCTTTCTTT
TRBJ2-5 | . | TRBD2 | TRBV4-2 | CASSQAGGLTTQYF | TGTGCCAGCAGCCAAGCGGGGGGGCTGACGACCCAGTACTTC
TRBJ1-5 | . | TRBD1 | TRBV19 | CASSNKGTGGSPYQPQHF | TGTGCCAGTAGTAATAAAGGGACAGGGGGTTCCCCTTATCAGCCCCAGCATTTT
TRBJ1-1 | . | TRBD1 | TRBV18 | CASSPPSRDSAEAFF | TGTGCCAGCTCACCACCAAGTAGGGACAGCGCTGAAGCTTTCTTT
TRBJ1-3 | . | . | TRBV19 | CASSPPGLSGNTIYF | TGTGCCAGTAGTCCCCCCGGTCTCTCTGGAAACACCATATATTTT
TRBJ2-5 | . | TRBD1 | TRBV5-6 | CASSLDRVPETQYF | TGTGCCAGCAGCCTCGACAGGGTCCCAGAGACCCAGTACTTC
TRBJ1-1 | . | . | TRBV27 | CASRTKMNTEAFF | TGTGCCAGCCGGACAAAGATGAACACTGAAGCTTTCTTT
TRBJ1-6 | once | TRBD1 | TRBV25-1 | CASKQGARSPLHF | TGTGCCAGCAAACAGGGGGCTCGGTCACCCCTCCACTTT
TRBJ2-6 | few | . | TRBV7-3 | CASSPRDTKTGANVLTF | TGTGCCAGCAGCCCACGGGACACTAAGACTGGGGCCAACGTCCTGACTTTC
TRBJ1-2 | . | TRBD1 | TRBV11-3 | CASSPRTGGVFTNYGYTF | TGTGCCAGCAGCCCAAGGACAGGGGGGGTTTTCACTAACTATGGCTACACCTTC
TRBJ2-7 | few | . | TRBV12-3/TRBV12-4 | CASTTTYEQYF | TGTGCCAGCACGACTACATACGAGCAGTACTTC
TRBJ1-1 | . | TRBD1 | TRBV2 | CASSVRTGGEAFF | TGTGCCAGCAGTGTACGGACAGGGGGTGAAGCTTTCTTT
TRBJ2-3 | . | . | TRBV5-1 | CASSARDTDTQYF | TGCGCCAGCAGCGCGCGGGACACAGATACGCAGTATTTT
TRBJ2-5 | . | . | TRBV11-2 | CASSLRGETQYF | TGTGCCAGCAGCTTACGGGGGGAGACCCAGTACTTC
TRBJ2-1 | once | TRBD2 | TRBV6-2/TRBV6-3 | CASSPRTSGGYNEQFF | TGTGCCAGCAGTCCCCGGACTAGCGGGGGATACAATGAGCAGTTCTTC
TRBJ1-2 | . | . | TRBV28 | CASSLGQGSYTF | TGTGCCAGCAGTTTAGGGCAGGGGTCCTACACCTTC
TRBJ2-7 | few | . | TRBV18 | CASSPLDRTYEQYF | TGTGCCAGCTCACCATTGGACAGAACCTACGAGCAGTACTTC
TRBJ2-5 | . | . | TRBV18 | CASSPPILRTPKETQYF | TGTGCCAGCTCACCACCGATTTTGCGTACCCCGAAAGAGACCCAGTACTTC